The sequence of this T cell receptor beta chain was determined in a study of T cells in Graves' hyperthyroidism and ophthalmopathy. Study background: Initial diagnosis, before any treatment, was when peripheral blood was collected. Study results and limitations: Stable hyperthyroidism was separated from ophthalmopathy by a model based on 13 V-J features.

V lost 3 bases and J lost 5; bases outside the gene matches: 5. The CDR3 covers 15 residues. Per the germline V gene, CDR1 is MNHEY and CDR2 is SMNVEV (reference sequence). Amplified TCR beta CDR3 regions came from RNA transcripts. HTBI primers were employed in a first-round RT-PCR of the TCR CDR3. TCRdb reprocessed the multiplex PCR reads with MiXCR, giving one entry per CDR3 protein. The table includes a few hundred thousand distinct CDR3 sequences, just under 25% detected once. This clonotype was seen at least ten times. The target antigen is unknown. The sample comprised blood. This chain links TRBV27 with TRBJ2-3; TRBD2 matches 10 bases. This receptor was identified in a man aged 50 or older with Graves' hyperthyroidism. The CDR3 DNA reads as TGTGCCAGCAGTTTGCGTAGCGGGAGGCTAGATACGCAGTATTTT. Translated, it gives CASSLRSGRLDTQYF.